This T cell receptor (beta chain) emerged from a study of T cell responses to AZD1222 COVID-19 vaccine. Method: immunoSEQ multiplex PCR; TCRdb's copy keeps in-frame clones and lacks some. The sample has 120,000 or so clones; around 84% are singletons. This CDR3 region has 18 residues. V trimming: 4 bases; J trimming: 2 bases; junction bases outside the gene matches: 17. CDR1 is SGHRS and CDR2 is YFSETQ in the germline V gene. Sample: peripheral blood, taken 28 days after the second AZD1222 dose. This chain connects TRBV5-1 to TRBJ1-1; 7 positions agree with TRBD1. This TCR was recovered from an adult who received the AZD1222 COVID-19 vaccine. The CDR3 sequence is CASSSGQAPVLPNTEAFF. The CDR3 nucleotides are TGCGCCAGCAGCAGCGGACAGGCCCCGGTTTTGCCCAACACTGAAGCTTTCTTT.